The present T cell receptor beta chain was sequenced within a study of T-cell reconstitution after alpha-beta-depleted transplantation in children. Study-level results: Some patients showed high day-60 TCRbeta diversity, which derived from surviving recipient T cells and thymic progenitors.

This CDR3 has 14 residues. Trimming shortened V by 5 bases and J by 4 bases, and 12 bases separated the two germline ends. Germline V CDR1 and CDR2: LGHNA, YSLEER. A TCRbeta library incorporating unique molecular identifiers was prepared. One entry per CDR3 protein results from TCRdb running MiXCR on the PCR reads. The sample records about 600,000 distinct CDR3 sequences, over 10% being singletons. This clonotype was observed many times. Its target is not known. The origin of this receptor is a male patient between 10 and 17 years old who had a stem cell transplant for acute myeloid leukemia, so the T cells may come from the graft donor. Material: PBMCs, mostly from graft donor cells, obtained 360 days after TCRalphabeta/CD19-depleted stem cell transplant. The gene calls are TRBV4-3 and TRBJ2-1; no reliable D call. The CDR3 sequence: CASSSLLAYNEQFF. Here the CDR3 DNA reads TGCGCCAGCAGCTCACTTCTTGCATACAATGAGCAGTTCTTC.